This T cell receptor beta chain was sequenced during a study of cytomegalovirus exposure and HLA in healthy donors. Whole-study context: Researchers previously reported finding just under 120 million unique TCR beta sequences from approximately 190 million T cells.

Overall study results and limits: When analyzed later, the rates of TCR association showed variation by HLA locus, with DRB1 the most and HLA-C the fewest.

This clone was observed a few times. Its matching antigen is unknown. This CDR3 region has 12 residues. Trimming left V 6 bases short and J 2 bases short, with 7 bases between. Germline CDR1 and CDR2: MNHNY and SVGAGI (reference sequence). Primers included in the PCR were 60 Vbeta and 13 Jbeta primers. Produced via immunoSEQ multiplex PCR; TCRdb's table is partial and in-frame only. The sample lists about 150,000 clones, roughly 79% occurring once. This clonotype was obtained from a male donor in good health and CMV-seronegative. The sample comprised PBMCs. The chain recombines TRBV6-6 with TRBJ1-2; unclear D gene. As DNA, the CDR3 is TGTGCCAGCAGCCAGGCGAACTATGGCTACACCTTC. This gives the protein CASSQANYGYTF.